The 27 T cell receptor beta chains reported below all come from one sample, sequenced in a study of identical twins (TCRdb year 2016). Library creation used 5' RACE. Instrument used: Illumina HiSeq 2000. TCRdb trimmed public reads at Q25 via fastp, called clones via MiXCR and kept in-frame beta chains. When rows share a CDR3 protein, they turn into one entry using the most common DNA and genes. For this sample the table gives roughly 500,000 distinct CDR3 sequences, of which 20% to 25% were detected only once. The ten largest make up around 0.91% of the sample. The same sample was also used in a study of T cells expressing NK-cell markers.

Sequencing was carried out using CD4+ T cells sorted from blood. The receptors originated from a woman aged 18-30 years in good health.

CDR3 loop: CASSSQGQQPQHF. CDR3 coding DNA: TGTGCCAGCAGCTCCCAGGGTCAGCAGCCCCAGCATTTT. This rearrangement joins TRBV7-9 to TRBJ1-5; D is perhaps TRBD1 (5 bases). The CDR3 spans 13 residues. CDR1 is SEHNR and CDR2 is FQNEAQ in the germline V gene (reference sequence). V was trimmed by 4 bases and J by 7 bases, leaving 11 bases between them.

The chain employs TRBV20-1 and TRBJ2-3; D call uncertain. V was shortened by 7 bases and J by 3 bases, with 11 bases between the two germline ends. CDR3 length: 12 residues. Per the germline V gene, CDR1 is DFQATT and CDR2 is SNEGSKA (reference sequence). For the CDR3, the DNA is TGCAGTGTCCCCCGGGTAACAGATACGCAGTATTTT. As protein: CSVPRVTDTQYF.

The rearrangement links TRBV20-1 to TRBJ2-5, with a tentative D call TRBD1 (5 bases). Trimming shortened V by 2 bases and J by 5 bases, and 15 bases separated the two germline ends. CDR1 DFQATT and CDR2 SNEGSKA come from the germline V gene (reference sequence). The CDR3 is 14 residues long. The CDR3 DNA sequence: TGCAGTGCTAGATATCAGGGATACGCTGAGACCCAGTACTTC. Translated, it gives CSARYQGYAETQYF.

The chain is built from TRBV20-1 and TRBJ1-2; D is unresolved. V lost 2 bases to trimming and J lost 8 bases, with 15 bases between them. Germline values: CDR1 DFQATT, CDR2 SNEGSKA (reference sequence). The CDR3 is 13 residues long. The CDR3 coding sequence is TGCAGTGCTAGAAAACTTGGCTCGGAAGGCTACACCTTC. It specifies CSARKLGSEGYTF.

V usage is TRBV7-2 and J usage is TRBJ1-1; D possibly corresponds to TRBD1 (6 bases). Germline loops: CDR1 SGHTA, CDR2 FQGNSA. The CDR3 contains 15 residues. Trimming cost V 1 base and J 3 bases, with 12 bases left between them. The CDR3 DNA reads TGTGCCAGCAGCTTAGAAGGGGGGAGGGACACTGAAGCTTTCTTT. Translation gives CASSLEGGRDTEAFF.

The J gene is TRBJ1-4, the V gene TRBV5-1; 9 bases match TRBD1. Germline loops: CDR1 SGHRS, CDR2 YFSETQ. The trim removed 5 bases at V and 2 bases at J, leaving 4 bases unmatched. The CDR3 is 15 residues long. The CDR3 sequence: CASSRDRATNEKLFF. The DNA of the CDR3 is TGCGCCAGCAGTCGGGACAGGGCGACTAATGAAAAACTGTTTTTT.

The chain couples TRBV24-1 to TRBJ2-5; tentative D call: TRBD2 (5 bases). This CDR3 has 13 residues. The V gene lost 4 bases and the J gene lost 5 bases, with 10 bases spanning the gap. Germline values: CDR1 KGHDR, CDR2 SFDVKD. CDR3 DNA: TGTGCCACCAGTGACCCCACGGGGGAGACCCAGTACTTC. Translation gives CATSDPTGETQYF.

This clonotype was observed a handful of times. J is TRBJ2-1 and V is TRBV20-1, with 8 nucleotides matching TRBD2. The CDR3 spans 14 residues. J lost 7 bases, V lost 4 bases, and 9 bases had no gene match. The germline V gene has CDR1 DFQATT and CDR2 SNEGSKA (reference sequence). CDR3 coding DNA: TGCAGTGCTACTATAGCGGGAAGCGTAAATGAGCAGTTCTTC. Protein sequence: CSATIAGSVNEQFF.

This clonotype was counted between two and nine times. The chain has TRBV23-1 and TRBJ1-2; 9 bases fit TRBD1. TRBV23-1 is identified as an open reading frame with a role that is uncertain. The CDR3 loop spans 14 amino acids. J lost 10 bases, V lost 3 bases, and 9 bases had no gene match. The CDR3 is CASSHKGQGKVYTF. The CDR3 coding sequence is TGCGCCAGCAGTCATAAAGGACAGGGGAAGGTCTACACCTTC.

The chain uses TRBV5-1 and TRBJ2-5; 7 positions agree with TRBD1. Germline loops: CDR1 SGHRS, CDR2 YFSETQ. The CDR3 is 14 residues long. The V segment lost 4 bases and the J segment 7 bases; nucleotides outside the gene matches: 10. The CDR3 reads CASSPGQSDATQYF. The DNA of the CDR3 is TGCGCCAGCAGCCCGGGACAGTCAGATGCGACCCAGTACTTC.

The rearrangement joins TRBV18 to TRBJ2-7; unclear D gene. The CDR3 runs 14 residues. V dropped 3 bases and J dropped 0 bases, with 9 bases sitting between them. Germline lookup yields CDR1 KGHSH and CDR2 LQKENI. The chain's CDR3 is CASSPYTYSYEQYF. In DNA, the CDR3 is TGTGCCAGCTCACCTTACACATACTCCTACGAGCAGTACTTC.

The gene calls are TRBV6-5 and TRBJ2-1; D not certain. The ends were cut back, 1 base at V and 0 bases at J, with 7 bases in the middle. The CDR3 runs 15 residues. Per the germline V gene, CDR1 is MNHEY and CDR2 is SVGAGI. The CDR3 DNA reads TGTGCCAGCAGTTACTTTAGCAGCTCCTACAATGAGCAGTTCTTC. Protein product: CASSYFSSSYNEQFF.

The V and J genes are TRBV20-1 and TRBJ1-1, with TRBD1 matching over 9 bases. The CDR3 length is 13 residues. Per germline, CDR1 DFQATT and CDR2 SNEGSKA (reference sequence). Trimming removed 5 bases from V and 6 bases from J; junction bases left unmatched: 7. This CDR3 reads CSAGRGTGPEAFF. CDR3 nucleotide sequence: TGCAGTGCTGGGCGGGGGACAGGGCCTGAAGCTTTCTTT.

There are many counts of this clonotype. The chain joins TRBV20-1 to TRBJ1-1; D remains unclear. Trimming removed 0 bases at V and 5 bases at J, with 13 bases between. CDR3 length: 14 residues. Germline V gives CDR1 DFQATT, CDR2 SNEGSKA (reference sequence). The CDR3 DNA reads TGCAGTGCTAGAGAAGGAGGAATTTCAACTGAAGCTTTCTTT. Its translation is CSAREGGISTEAFF.

The CDR3 DNA reads TGTGCCACTCGGACTAGCGGGAGGCGTAAAGAGACCCAGTACTTC. Its protein product is CATRTSGRRKETQYF. V and J are TRBV6-1 and TRBJ2-5; 14 bases align to TRBD2. The CDR3 loop spans 15 amino acids. CDR1 is MNHNS, CDR2 SASEGT, per germline. V shed 10 bases, J shed 3 bases, and the junction held 7 bases outside the gene matches.

This clonotype has more than one count but fewer than ten. The V and J genes are TRBV5-1 and TRBJ2-1; D is possibly TRBD2 (5 bases). CDR1 is SGHRS, CDR2 YFSETQ, per germline. This CDR3 contains 15 residues. The V gene lost 4 bases and the J gene lost 0 bases, with 11 bases spanning the gap. For the CDR3, the DNA is TGCGCCAGCAGCCAAAGCGGCAGCTCCTACAATGAGCAGTTCTTC. Its translation is CASSQSGSSYNEQFF. Full variable domain (rest looked up from reference TRBV5-1 and TRBJ2-1): KAGVTQTPRYLIKTRGQQVTLSCSPISGHRSVSWYQQTPGQGLQFLFEYFSETQRNKGNFPGRFSGRQFSNSRSEMNVSTLELGDSALYLCASSQSGSSYNEQFFGPGTRLTVL.

This clonotype was found a few times. The V gene is TRBV27, the J gene TRBJ1-2, with 7 bases lining up with TRBD1. Germline CDR1 is MNHEY and CDR2 is SMNVEV (reference sequence). The CDR3 has 14 residues. J gave up 7 bases and V 5 bases, and 10 bases lay outside the gene matches. The CDR3 loop reads CASSRRQGKSGYTF. The CDR3 DNA reads TGTGCCAGCAGTAGACGACAGGGAAAGAGTGGCTACACCTTC.

This clonotype was observed a handful of times. The chain links TRBV6-1 to TRBJ2-7; 7 bases are a match to TRBD1. Germline-derived CDR1 and CDR2 are MNHNS and SASEGT. V lost 6 bases and J lost 5; bases outside the gene matches: 13. The CDR3 loop spans 15 amino acids. The CDR3, as DNA: TGTGCCAGCAGCCTCAGACAGGGTCCTATTCACGAGCAGTACTTC. It translates to CASSLRQGPIHEQYF.

The chain carries TRBV12-3 or TRBV12-4 and TRBJ2-7; D is possibly TRBD1 (6 bases). Deletions cut 7 bases from V and 3 bases from J, with 10 bases between. The CDR3 length is 12 residues. CDR3 region: CASTQTGYEQYF. The CDR3 DNA sequence: TGTGCCAGCACTCAGACAGGCTACGAGCAGTACTTC.

V usage is TRBV18 and J usage is TRBJ2-3; D possibly matches TRBD1 or TRBD2 (5 bases each). V dropped 5 bases and J dropped 1 base, with 13 bases sitting between them. The CDR3 runs 15 residues. Germline CDR1 and CDR2: KGHSH and LQKENI. In nucleotides, the CDR3 is TGTGCCAGCTCATCAGGGACCTTGGGCACAGATACGCAGTATTTT. Translation gives CASSSGTLGTDTQYF.

The rearrangement joins TRBV9 to TRBJ2-1; TRBD2 is a possible D gene (5 bases). Germline V gives CDR1 SGDLS, CDR2 YYNGEE. Trimming cost V 2 bases and J 6 bases, with 15 bases left between them. There are 15 residues in the CDR3. CDR3 coding DNA: TGTGCCAGCAGCGTCATAGGGAGCGGAATCAATGAGCAGTTCTTC. Translation: CASSVIGSGINEQFF.

The chain links TRBV10-3 to TRBJ2-3, with TRBD2 identical over 10 bases. Germline V lookup: CDR1 ENHRY, CDR2 SYGVKD. There are 17 residues in the CDR3. J gave up 4 bases and V 3 bases, and 10 bases lay outside the gene matches. The CDR3 loop is CAISEKFASGGSDTQYF. The CDR3, as DNA: TGTGCCATCAGTGAAAAATTCGCTAGCGGGGGTTCAGATACGCAGTATTTT.

Ten or more counts support this clonotype. The V and J genes are TRBV29-1 and TRBJ2-7; 10 bases map to TRBD2. Losses at the gene ends were 6 bases for V and 3 bases for J; bases not matched to a gene: 2. The CDR3 covers 12 residues. Germline V gene data show CDR1 as SQVTM and CDR2 as ANQGSEA. CDR3 in amino acids: CSVTSGDYEQYF. DNA of the CDR3: TGCAGCGTCACTAGCGGGGACTACGAGCAGTACTTC.

This clonotype was observed a few times. The rearrangement links TRBV5-1 to TRBJ1-6; D not resolved. The CDR3 consists of 14 residues. With 0 bases removed from V and 7 bases from J, the gap between germline ends came to 8 bases. Germline V lookup: CDR1 SGHRS, CDR2 YFSETQ. The CDR3 is CASSLDSANSPLHF. CDR3 nucleotides: TGCGCCAGCAGCTTGGACTCTGCCAATTCACCCCTCCACTTT. Full variable domain (outside the CDR3, taken from reference TRBV5-1 and TRBJ1-6): KAGVTQTPRYLIKTRGQQVTLSCSPISGHRSVSWYQQTPGQGLQFLFEYFSETQRNKGNFPGRFSGRQFSNSRSEMNVSTLELGDSALYLCASSLDSANSPLHFGNGTRLTVT.

This chain uses TRBV7-9 with TRBJ1-2; D perhaps matches TRBD1 (6 bases). The germline CDR1 and CDR2 sequences are SEHNR and FQNEAQ (reference sequence). The CDR3 runs 15 residues. V was cut by 5 bases and J by 4 bases, with 17 bases left in between. In nucleotides, the CDR3 is TGTGCCAGCAGCCTCCCGAAAGGGGGGGCCTATGGCTACACCTTC. Translation: CASSLPKGGAYGYTF.

The CDR3 DNA sequence: TGTGCCAGCAGTGGCCAGGGATCCGGAGAGACCCAGTACTTC. Translation gives CASSGQGSGETQYF. The chain recombines TRBV2 with TRBJ2-5; D is possibly TRBD1 (5 bases). This CDR3 spans 14 amino acids. V dropped 4 bases and J dropped 4 bases, with 13 bases sitting between them. Germline V gene lookup returns CDR1 SNHLY and CDR2 FYNNEI.

This clonotype was recorded a few times. The V call is TRBV20-1, the J call TRBJ1-5, with a possible D match to TRBD1 (5 bases). The CDR3 length is 14 residues. Trimming shortened V by 4 bases and J by 5 bases, and 15 bases separated the two germline ends. Germline V gene data show CDR1 as DFQATT and CDR2 as SNEGSKA (reference sequence). The CDR3 DNA reads as TGCAGTGCTAAGGAGGGCAGGGCCTATCAGCCCCAGCATTTT. Its protein is CSAKEGRAYQPQHF.